This T cell receptor (beta chain) is from a study of blood T cells in healthy people across ages. V gave up 3 bases and J gave up 7 bases, with 13 bases separating them. Germline-derived CDR1 and CDR2 are DFQATT and SNEGSKA (reference sequence). This CDR3 comprises 13 residues. Primers used in a second PCR of roughly 7 to 12 cycles were a sample-barcoded 5' primer and a J-beta primer mix. Researchers report that a template-switch adaptor with 12 random nucleotides tagged each cDNA molecule. TCRdb itself ran the 5' RACE reads through MiXCR, one entry per CDR3 protein. The sample has 1.5 million to 2 million distinct CDR3 sequences; more than 35% are singletons.

This clonotype was obtained from a human donor in good health. J is TRBJ2-1 and V is TRBV20-1; the D is unclear. The sequencing sample was made of blood. The CDR3 here is CSARSPARNEQFF. CDR3 bases: TGCAGTGCTAGGTCCCCTGCCAGGAATGAGCAGTTCTTC.